Below, 10 T cell receptor beta chains from the same sample are listed, as sequenced in a study of CD8 T cells in Susac syndrome. Reverse transcription of about 0.5 to 1 ug RNA was carried out with random hexamers. TCRdb fed the immunoSEQ multiplex PCR reads into MiXCR, producing one record per CDR3 protein. Of fewer than 200,000 distinct CDR3 sequences in the sample, approximately 94% were seen once. Specimen: CD4+ T cells from PBMCs. The origin of the receptors is a human donor with Susac syndrome.

This chain connects TRBV2 to TRBJ2-1; TRBD2 aligns across 9 bases. This CDR3 is built from 13 residues. J was trimmed by 4 bases and V by 7 bases; bases with no gene match: 2. Germline assignment: CDR1 SNHLY and CDR2 FYNNEI. The CDR3 loop reads CASIAGEYNEQFF. CDR3 nucleotide sequence: TGTGCCAGCATAGCGGGGGAGTACAATGAGCAGTTCTTC. Variable domain in full (rest from reference TRBV2 and TRBJ2-1): EPEVTQTPSHQVTQMGQEVILRCVPISNHLYFYWYRQILGQKVEFLVSFYNNEISEKSEIFDDQFSVERPDGSNFTLKIRSTKLEDSAMYFCASIAGEYNEQFFGPGTRLTVL.

This rearrangement joins TRBV4-3 to TRBJ2-6; 10 bases fit TRBD1. J was trimmed by 1 base and V by 5 bases; bases with no gene match: 8. The V gene's germline CDR1 is LGHNA and CDR2 YSLEER. The CDR3 totals 18 residues. In DNA form, the CDR3 reads TGCGCCAGCAGCTCGGACAGGGGGAAATCTTCTGGGGCCAACGTCCTGACTTTC. Translation: CASSSDRGKSSGANVLTF.

The chain recombines TRBV5-1 with TRBJ2-7; D may correspond to TRBD1 or TRBD2 (5 bases each). Trimming left V 7 bases short and J 2 bases short, with 16 bases between. Germline lookup yields CDR1 SGHRS and CDR2 YFSETQ. The CDR3 runs 14 residues. The CDR3 loop is CASSDPGAPYEQYF. DNA for the CDR3: TGCGCCAGCTCCGATCCCGGGGCGCCCTACGAGCAGTACTTC.

This chain joins TRBV15 and TRBJ1-2; 7 bases match TRBD1. Germline CDR1 LNHNV, CDR2 YYDKDF (reference sequence). The CDR3 has 15 residues. V was clipped by 3 bases and J by 0 bases; unmatched bases: 4. CDR3: CATSSRDRANYGYTF. In DNA form, the CDR3 reads TGTGCCACCAGCAGCCGGGACAGAGCTAACTATGGCTACACCTTC. Complete variable domain (other parts from reference TRBV15 and TRBJ1-2): DAMVIQNPRYQVTQFGKPVTLSCSQTLNHNVMYWYQQKSSQAPKLLFHYYDKDFNNEADTPDNFQSRRPNTSFCFLDIRSPGLGDTAMYLCATSSRDRANYGYTFGSGTRLTVV.

This clonotype was picked up one time. V gene TRBV5-4 combines with J gene TRBJ1-2; D may be TRBD1 (6 bases). With 0 bases removed from V and 4 bases from J, the gap between germline ends came to 7 bases. CDR1 is SGHNT and CDR2 is YYREEE in the germline V gene (reference sequence). CDR3 length: 13 residues. CDR3 sequence reads: CASSLVRGYGYTF. In DNA, the CDR3 is TGTGCCAGCAGCTTGGTCAGGGGCTATGGCTACACCTTC. Variable domain in full (rest from reference TRBV5-4 and TRBJ1-2): ETGVTQSPTHLIKTRGQQVTLRCSSQSGHNTVSWYQQALGQGPQFIFQYYREEENGRGNFPPRFSGLQFPNYSSELNVNALELDDSALYLCASSLVRGYGYTFGSGTRLTVV.

The chain joins TRBV29-1 to TRBJ2-5, with D maybe TRBD1 (6 bases). CDR1 is SQVTM, CDR2 ANQGSEA, per germline. This CDR3 comprises 12 residues. V dropped 7 bases and J dropped 5 bases, with 14 bases sitting between them. The CDR3 protein is CSAKQGQETQYF. CDR3 bases: TGCAGCGCGAAGCAGGGGCAGGAGACCCAGTACTTC.

CDR3: CSALGGNLRVETQYF. CDR3 DNA: TGCAGCGCCCTTGGTGGGAATTTGCGAGTTGAGACCCAGTACTTC. The chain carries TRBV29-1 and TRBJ2-5; D remains unclear. Trimming removed 7 bases from V and 5 bases from J, with 23 bases in between. Germline V lookup: CDR1 SQVTM, CDR2 ANQGSEA. The CDR3 sequence is 15 residues long.

This sequence joins TRBV7-6 and TRBJ2-1; the D gene is possibly TRBD2 (5 bases). Germline CDR1 is SGHVS and CDR2 is FNYEAQ. Between the trimmed V and J ends, which lost 7 bases and 3 bases, there was a span of 10 bases. The CDR3 spans 13 residues. CDR3 protein: CASKRTDYNEQFF. DNA of the CDR3: TGTGCCAGCAAGAGGACTGACTACAATGAGCAGTTCTTC.

The rearrangement joins TRBV12-3 or TRBV12-4 to TRBJ2-5, with D possibly being TRBD2 (5 bases). There are 16 residues in the CDR3. Deletions cut 6 bases from V and 2 bases from J, with 19 bases between. The CDR3 loop is CASSPWSGGTQETQYF. The CDR3 bases are TGTGCCAGCAGCCCGTGGTCCGGAGGCACACAAGAGACCCAGTACTTC.

This clonotype has only one observation. V gene TRBV12-3 or TRBV12-4 combines with J gene TRBJ2-3; D is possibly TRBD2 (5 bases). Deletions cut 3 bases from V and 3 bases from J, with 19 bases between. This CDR3 is built from 17 residues. The DNA of the CDR3 is TGTGCCAGCAGTTTGAGGGTCCAAATCCCCCATACAGATACGCAGTATTTT. This encodes CASSLRVQIPHTDTQYF.